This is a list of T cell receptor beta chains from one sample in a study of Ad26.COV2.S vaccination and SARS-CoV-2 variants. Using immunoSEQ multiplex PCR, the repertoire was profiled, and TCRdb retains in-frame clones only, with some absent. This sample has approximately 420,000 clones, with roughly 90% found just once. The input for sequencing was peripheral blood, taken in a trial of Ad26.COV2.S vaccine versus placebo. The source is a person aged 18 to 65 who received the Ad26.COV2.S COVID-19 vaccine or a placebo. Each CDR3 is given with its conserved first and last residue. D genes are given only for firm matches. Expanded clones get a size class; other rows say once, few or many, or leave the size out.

CDR3 DNA: TGTGCCAGCAGTTCCCCCCTGGGGCTAGCGGACACAGATACGCAGTATTTT; CDR3 protein: CASSSPLGLADTDTQYF; V gene: TRBV28; D gene: TRBD2; J gene: TRBJ2-3; clone size: -
CDR3 DNA: TGTGCCAGCAGTCCAGTCCCTAGCAATCAGCCCCAGCATTTT; CDR3 protein: CASSPVPSNQPQHF; V gene: TRBV6-2/TRBV6-3; D gene: -; J gene: TRBJ1-5; clone size: -
CDR3 DNA: TGTGCCAGCAGCTTAACGGGCTCGACTGAAGAGACCCAGTACTTC; CDR3 protein: CASSLTGSTEETQYF; V gene: TRBV7-3; D gene: -; J gene: TRBJ2-5; clone size: -
CDR3 DNA: TGCGCCAGCAGCCAAGTTCAGGGCCAAGAGACCCAGTACTTC; CDR3 protein: CASSQVQGQETQYF; V gene: TRBV4-1; D gene: -; J gene: TRBJ2-5; clone size: -
CDR3 DNA: TGTGCCAGCAGCTCCGCAGGACATCCATTGAGCTCCTACAATGAGCAGTTCTTC; CDR3 protein: CASSSAGHPLSSYNEQFF; V gene: TRBV7-9; D gene: -; J gene: TRBJ2-1; clone size: -
CDR3 DNA: TGTGCCAGCAGTGCCCGGGACAGGGGGATCCCTCAGCCCCAGCATTTT; CDR3 protein: CASSARDRGIPQPQHF; V gene: TRBV6-1; D gene: TRBD1; J gene: TRBJ1-5; clone size: -
CDR3 DNA: TGTGCCAGTCACTATGGACGGACCGCCTATGAAAAACTGTTTTTT; CDR3 protein: CASHYGRTAYEKLFF; V gene: TRBV19; D gene: -; J gene: TRBJ1-4; clone size: -
CDR3 DNA: TGTGCCAGCAGGGGGGGGGCTGCGGGGGCCAGCCCCATTACGCAGTATTTT; CDR3 protein: CASRGGAAGASPITQYF; V gene: TRBV27; D gene: -; J gene: TRBJ2-3; clone size: -
CDR3 DNA: TGTGCCTGGAACGGACTCTATTATGGCTACACCTTC; CDR3 protein: CAWNGLYYGYTF; V gene: TRBV30; D gene: -; J gene: TRBJ1-2; clone size: few
CDR3 DNA: TGTGCCAGTAGTGTACCAGGGAGGGGAGCTTTCTTT; CDR3 protein: CASSVPGRGAFF; V gene: TRBV19; D gene: -; J gene: TRBJ1-1; clone size: -
CDR3 DNA: TGTGCCATCAGTGATTCGGGGTATGAGCAGTACTTC; CDR3 protein: CAISDSGYEQYF; V gene: TRBV10-3; D gene: -; J gene: TRBJ2-7; clone size: few
CDR3 DNA: TGTGCCAGCAGTGAAGCCGCCCACTCTGGAAACACCATATATTTT; CDR3 protein: CASSEAAHSGNTIYF; V gene: TRBV2; D gene: -; J gene: TRBJ1-3; clone size: once
CDR3 DNA: TGTGCCAGCAGCCCCGGGACCTACGAGCAGTACTTC; CDR3 protein: CASSPGTYEQYF; V gene: TRBV5-4; D gene: -; J gene: TRBJ2-7; clone size: -
CDR3 DNA: TGTGCCTGGGCCTTCGATGTCGGACTAGCGGGGGGCCGGGAGACCCAGTACTTC; CDR3 protein: CAWAFDVGLAGGRETQYF; V gene: TRBV30; D gene: TRBD2; J gene: TRBJ2-5; clone size: -
CDR3 DNA: TGTGCCAGCAGTTTATCTAGGAGGGGGTGGGGGAACACTGAAGCTTTCTTT; CDR3 protein: CASSLSRRGWGNTEAFF; V gene: TRBV28; D gene: -; J gene: TRBJ1-1; clone size: once
CDR3 DNA: TGCGCCAGCAGCCAAGATCGGGCGTTTACTACAGATACGCAGTATTTT; CDR3 protein: CASSQDRAFTTDTQYF; V gene: TRBV4-3; D gene: -; J gene: TRBJ2-3; clone size: -
CDR3 DNA: TGTGCCAGCAGTTCACGACAGGGTCGGGGCTTCGTCGAGCAGTACTTC; CDR3 protein: CASSSRQGRGFVEQYF; V gene: TRBV28; D gene: TRBD1; J gene: TRBJ2-7; clone size: once
CDR3 DNA: TGTGCCAGCAGCCAACCAGGGACTTCCACCGGGGAGCTGTTTTTT; CDR3 protein: CASSQPGTSTGELFF; V gene: TRBV3-1/TRBV3-2; D gene: -; J gene: TRBJ2-2; clone size: -
CDR3 DNA: TGTGCCAGCAGTGGGGACACTAACTATGGCTACACCTTC; CDR3 protein: CASSGDTNYGYTF; V gene: TRBV2; D gene: -; J gene: TRBJ1-2; clone size: -
CDR3 DNA: TGTGCCAGCAGCCGGGGACGGCCCTCCTACGAGCAGTACTTC; CDR3 protein: CASSRGRPSYEQYF; V gene: TRBV7-9; D gene: -; J gene: TRBJ2-7; clone size: -